This T cell receptor (beta chain) was sequenced in a study of monozygotic twins with inflammatory bowel disease. Broader study findings: Sharing of clonotypes with others was lower in IBD patients than in healthy twins, and this was especially so with disease activity. Part of the variability in patient repertoires may have come from differing immunosuppressive treatments. IBD patients carried less diverse TCRbeta repertoires (inverse Simpson) than healthy co-twins.

The CDR3 is 13 amino acids. Looked up from germline, CDR1 is KGHSH and CDR2 is LQKENI. With eight separate reactions per sample, the authors made cDNA. TCRdb re-called the 5' RACE reads and catalogs CDR3 proteins one per entry, DNA excluded. This listing includes about 450,000 distinct CDR3 sequences. To note about this clonotype: Its antigen is not known.

The sequence was obtained from a human donor with ulcerative colitis or Crohn's disease, or a healthy co-twin of an affected twin (not recorded which). Sequenced: blood. The V gene is TRBV18, the J gene TRBJ2-3. The CDR3 here is CASSPREADTQYF.